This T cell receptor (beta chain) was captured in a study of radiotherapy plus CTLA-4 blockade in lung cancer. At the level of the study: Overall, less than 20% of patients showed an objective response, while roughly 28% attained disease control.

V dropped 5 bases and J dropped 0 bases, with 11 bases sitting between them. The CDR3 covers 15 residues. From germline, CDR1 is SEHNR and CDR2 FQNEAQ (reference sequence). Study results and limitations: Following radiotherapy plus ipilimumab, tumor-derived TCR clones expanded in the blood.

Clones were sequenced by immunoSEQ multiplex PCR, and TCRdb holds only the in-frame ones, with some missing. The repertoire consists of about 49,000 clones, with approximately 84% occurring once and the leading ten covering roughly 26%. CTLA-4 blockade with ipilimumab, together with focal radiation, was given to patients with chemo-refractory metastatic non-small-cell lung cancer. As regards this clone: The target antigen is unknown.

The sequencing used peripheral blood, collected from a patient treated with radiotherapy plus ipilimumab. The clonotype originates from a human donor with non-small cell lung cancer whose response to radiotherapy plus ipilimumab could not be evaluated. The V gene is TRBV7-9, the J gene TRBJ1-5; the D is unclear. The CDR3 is CASSPVGDSNQPQHF. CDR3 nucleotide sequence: TGTGCCAGCAGCCCAGTCGGGGATAGCAATCAGCCCCAGCATTTT.